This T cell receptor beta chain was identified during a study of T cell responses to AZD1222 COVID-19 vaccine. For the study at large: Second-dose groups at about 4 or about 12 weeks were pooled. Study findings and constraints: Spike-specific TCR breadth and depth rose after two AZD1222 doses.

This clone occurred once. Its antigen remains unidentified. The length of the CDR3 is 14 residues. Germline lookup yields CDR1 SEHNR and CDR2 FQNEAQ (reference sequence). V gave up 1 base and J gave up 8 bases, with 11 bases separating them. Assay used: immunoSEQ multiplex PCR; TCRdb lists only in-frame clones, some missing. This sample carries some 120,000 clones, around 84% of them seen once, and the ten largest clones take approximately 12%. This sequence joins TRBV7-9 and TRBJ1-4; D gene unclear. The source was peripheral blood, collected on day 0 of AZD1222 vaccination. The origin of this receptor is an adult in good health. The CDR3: CASSLEAGPEKLFF. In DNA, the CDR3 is TGTGCCAGCAGCTTAGAGGCAGGACCCGAAAAACTGTTTTTT.